The rows below give T cell receptor beta chains drawn from one sample of a study of patients and donors after allogeneic stem cell transplantation. TCRdb fed the RT-PCR reads into MiXCR, producing one record per CDR3 protein. The repertoire has around 23,000 distinct CDR3 sequences, roughly 30% of them found once; the top ten carry around 45%. The material sequenced was blood, either unsorted or a sorted T cell fraction (not recorded which). Receptors were obtained from a human donor who was either an allogeneic HSCT recipient or a stem cell or donor lymphocyte infusion donor (not recorded which). It is not recorded whose cells these are; they may come from a transplant donor. Each CDR3 is given with its conserved first and last residue. The D gene is left open where the match is weak. Size values are once, few and many counts, or a class for expanded clones, and some rows have none.

>TRBD1|TRBJ2-5|many|17|TRBV27
CASSATWTGGRSETQYF
TGTGCCAGCAGTGCTACATGGACAGGGGGAAGGTCAGAGACCCAGTACTTC
>NA|TRBJ2-5|few|14|TRBV5-1
CASSFGPQVASQYF
TGCGCCAGCAGCTTCGGACCCCAGGTAGCATCCCAGTACTTC
>NA|TRBJ2-2|NA|13|TRBV20-1
CSARSGGAGELFF
TGCAGTGCTAGATCCGGGGGCGCCGGGGAGCTGTTTTTT
>NA|TRBJ1-2|NA|14|TRBV20-1
CSARSLGGVLGYTF
TGCAGTGCTAGATCCCTTGGTGGGGTTCTTGGCTACACCTTC
>TRBD2|TRBJ2-1|few|13|TRBV12-3/TRBV12-4
CASSSGGLAEQFF
TGTGCCAGCAGTTCCGGCGGACTAGCGGAGCAGTTCTTC
>NA|TRBJ1-1|few|14|TRBV7-3
CASSLGYGNTEAFF
TGTGCCAGCAGCTTAGGGTACGGGAACACTGAAGCTTTCTTT
>TRBD2|TRBJ2-3|NA|15|TRBV6-4
CASSVLAGGTDTQYF
TGTGCCAGCAGTGTCCTAGCGGGGGGAACAGATACGCAGTATTTT
>NA|TRBJ2-5|few|14|TRBV10-3
CAISESNRAETQYF
TGTGCCATCAGTGAGTCGAACAGGGCAGAGACCCAGTACTTC
>NA|TRBJ1-2|few|14|TRBV28
CASSSGLDNYGYTF
TGTGCCAGCAGCTCGGGACTGGATAACTATGGCTACACCTTC
>TRBD1|TRBJ1-5|NA|16|TRBV20-1
CSARDLTGGPNQPQHF
TGCAGTGCTAGAGACCTGACAGGGGGCCCCAATCAGCCCCAGCATTTT
>NA|TRBJ2-3|NA|15|TRBV10-3
CAISGEPGSTDTQYF
TGTGCCATCAGTGGCGAACCGGGAAGCACAGATACGCAGTATTTT
>TRBD1|TRBJ1-6|few|14|TRBV7-6
CASSLGQETSPLHF
TGTGCCAGCAGCTTGGGACAGGAGACTTCACCCCTCCACTTT
>TRBD2|TRBJ2-3|few|15|TRBV5-1
CASSRTSGGSDTQYF
TGCGCCAGCAGCAGGACTAGCGGGGGGTCAGATACGCAGTATTTT
>NA|TRBJ2-6|NA|15|TRBV18
CASSPRDSGANVLTF
TGTGCCAGCTCACCAAGGGACTCTGGGGCCAACGTCCTGACTTTC
>TRBD1|TRBJ1-5|few|16|TRBV6-5
CASSYQGQGGNQPQHF
TGTGCCAGCAGTTACCAGGGACAGGGAGGTAATCAGCCCCAGCATTTT
>NA|TRBJ1-2|NA|13|TRBV27
CASSFPSGLGYTF
TGTGCCAGCAGTTTCCCATCAGGGTTGGGCTACACCTTC
>TRBD1|TRBJ2-1|NA|15|TRBV7-3
CASSLRTGGHYEQFF
TGTGCCAGCAGCTTAAGGACAGGGGGCCATTATGAGCAGTTCTTC
>NA|TRBJ1-1|NA|15|TRBV9
CASSASGGGGTEAFF
TGTGCCAGCAGCGCGTCGGGGGGAGGTGGAACTGAAGCTTTCTTT
>TRBD1|TRBJ2-5|NA|13|TRBV12-3/TRBV12-4
CASRTRGPETQYF
TGTGCCAGCAGAACCAGGGGGCCAGAGACCCAGTACTTC
>NA|TRBJ1-5|NA|13|TRBV5-1
CASSAQGNQPQHF
TGCGCCAGCAGCGCACAAGGCAATCAGCCCCAGCATTTT
>NA|TRBJ1-6|NA|15|TRBV9
CASSARLSGGSPLHF
TGTGCCAGCAGCGCCAGACTGTCGGGGGGATCACCCCTCCACTTT
>NA|TRBJ2-3|NA|13|TRBV20-1
CSASGHLTDTQYF
TGCAGTGCTAGTGGACACCTCACAGATACGCAGTATTTT
>NA|TRBJ2-5|few|12|TRBV4-2
CASSQDHETQYF
TGTGCCAGCAGCCAAGATCATGAGACCCAGTACTTC
>NA|TRBJ2-3|once|14|TRBV7-9
CASSLMPSTDTQYF
TGTGCCAGCAGCTTAATGCCGAGCACAGATACGCAGTATTTT
>TRBD1|TRBJ2-3|NA|17|TRBV10-3
CAISEIGTGKGTDTQYF
TGTGCCATCAGTGAGATCGGGACAGGGAAAGGAACAGATACGCAGTATTTT
>NA|TRBJ1-6|many|15|TRBV27
CASSLIGLYNSPLHF
TGTGCCAGCAGTTTAATAGGGCTCTATAATTCACCCCTCCACTTT
>TRBD1|TRBJ1-5|NA|16|TRBV6-6
CASSGLRDSRNQPQHF
TGTGCCAGCAGTGGACTCCGGGACAGCCGGAATCAGCCCCAGCATTTT
>NA|TRBJ1-1|many|14|TRBV5-8
CASSLIGGDTEAFF
TGTGCCAGCAGCTTGATAGGGGGGGACACTGAAGCTTTCTTT
>NA|TRBJ1-1|NA|12|TRBV6-5
CASSALGTEAFF
TGTGCCAGCAGTGCCCTCGGGACTGAAGCTTTCTTT
>NA|TRBJ2-5|few|14|TRBV9
CASSVGGDQETQYF
TGTGCCAGCAGCGTAGGGGGGGACCAAGAGACCCAGTACTTC
>NA|TRBJ2-7|few|11|TRBV29-1
CSAVTLYEQYF
TGCAGCGCCGTGACACTCTACGAGCAGTACTTC
>TRBD2|TRBJ2-7|NA|15|TRBV24-1
CATSLGGGSSYEQYF
TGTGCCACCAGTCTCGGCGGGGGAAGCTCCTACGAGCAGTACTTC
>NA|TRBJ1-5|NA|16|TRBV28
CASTRSSGVLDQPQHF
TGTGCCAGCACCCGATCCTCAGGGGTATTAGATCAGCCCCAGCATTTT
>NA|TRBJ1-6|NA|16|TRBV20-1
CSASDPATGYNSPLHF
TGCAGTGCTAGCGACCCCGCGACAGGCTATAATTCACCCCTCCACTTT
>NA|TRBJ1-6|NA|13|TRBV20-1
CSASWRDSSPLHF
TGCAGTGCTAGTTGGAGGGATAGTTCACCCCTCCACTTT
>NA|TRBJ1-1|many|15|TRBV12-3/TRBV12-4
CATCPSTLSNTEAFF
TGTGCCACGTGCCCTTCTACGTTGTCGAACACTGAAGCTTTCTTT
>NA|TRBJ2-2|NA|14|TRBV20-1
CSAKSGTYTGELFF
TGCAGTGCTAAGAGCGGAACCTACACCGGGGAGCTGTTTTTT
>TRBD1|TRBJ1-3|many|15|TRBV9
CASSANRGSGNTIYF
TGTGCCAGCAGCGCCAACAGGGGCTCTGGAAACACCATATATTTT
>TRBD2|TRBJ2-4|NA|15|TRBV3-1
CASSLAGGSKNIQYF
TGTGCCAGCAGCTTAGCGGGGGGCTCGAAAAACATTCAGTACTTC
>TRBD1|TRBJ1-1|few|15|TRBV3-1
CASSPGGKLNTEAFF
TGTGCCAGCAGCCCAGGGGGCAAGCTGAACACTGAAGCTTTCTTT
>TRBD1|TRBJ1-2|NA|13|TRBV20-1
CSARGGQGNGYTF
TGCAGTGCTAGAGGCGGACAGGGAAACGGCTACACCTTC
>NA|TRBJ1-4|few|16|TRBV28
CASSFGPAHTNEKLFF
TGTGCCAGCAGTTTCGGGCCCGCTCACACTAATGAAAAACTGTTTTTT
>NA|TRBJ2-5|NA|15|TRBV29-1
CSVEDLGAGQETQYF
TGCAGCGTTGAAGATCTTGGGGCAGGACAAGAGACCCAGTACTTC
>TRBD1|TRBJ1-6|NA|14|TRBV5-4
CASSLDRGQSPLHF
TGTGCCAGCAGCTTGGACAGGGGGCAATCACCCCTCCACTTT
>NA|TRBJ2-5|NA|14|TRBV7-2
CASSLGGLSKTQYF
TGTGCCAGCAGCCTAGGGGGGCTATCCAAGACCCAGTACTTC